This TCR beta chain was recorded in a study of identical twins. Whole-study results and caveats: Abundant beta clonotypes from cord blood had fewer insertions, unlike memory repertoires, which showed none.

The CDR3 consists of 16 residues. Germline values: CDR1 SGHRS, CDR2 YFSETQ. V lost 4 bases and J lost 3; bases outside the gene matches: 5. TCRdb passed the 5' RACE reads through MiXCR, listing each CDR3 protein once. The sample carries 400,000 to 650,000 distinct CDR3 sequences, roughly a fifth recorded once. Concerning this clonotype itself: Its antigen is not identified.

These same data were also listed under a study on T cells expressing NK-cell markers. That study reports: Seven sequenced donors out of eight were HCMV-seropositive, one seronegative. In a group of 5 or 6 donors, dominant NKG2C+ clonotypes represented about 1.0-7.5% of CD8+ T cells.

The V gene is TRBV5-1, the J gene TRBJ2-3, with 13 bases aligning to TRBD2. The sequence was collected from a woman younger than 30 in good health. Sample: CD4+ T cells sorted from blood. CDR3 protein: CASSDRTSGSTDTQYF. CDR3 coding DNA: TGCGCCAGCAGCGACAGGACTAGCGGGAGTACAGATACGCAGTATTTT. The complete variable domain, with remaining parts taken from reference TRBV5-1 and TRBJ2-3, reads KAGVTQTPRYLIKTRGQQVTLSCSPISGHRSVSWYQQTPGQGLQFLFEYFSETQRNKGNFPGRFSGRQFSNSRSEMNVSTLELGDSALYLCASSDRTSGSTDTQYFGPGTRLTVL.